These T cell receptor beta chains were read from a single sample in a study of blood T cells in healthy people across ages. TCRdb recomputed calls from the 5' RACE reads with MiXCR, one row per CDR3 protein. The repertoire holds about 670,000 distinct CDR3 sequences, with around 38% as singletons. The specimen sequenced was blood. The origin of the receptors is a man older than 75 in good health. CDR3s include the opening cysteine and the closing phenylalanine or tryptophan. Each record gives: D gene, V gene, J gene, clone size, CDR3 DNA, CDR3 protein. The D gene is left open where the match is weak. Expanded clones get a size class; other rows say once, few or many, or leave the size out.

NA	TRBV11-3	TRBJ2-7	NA	TGTGCCAGCAGCTCTACCAGGGGCAATGAGCAGTACTTC	CASSSTRGNEQYF
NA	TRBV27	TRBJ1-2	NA	TGTGCCAGCAGTTTACTCGGGCCCACCTATGGCTACACCTTC	CASSLLGPTYGYTF
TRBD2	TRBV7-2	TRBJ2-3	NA	TGTGCCAGCAGCCGGGACTACCACACAGATACGCAGTATTTT	CASSRDYHTDTQYF
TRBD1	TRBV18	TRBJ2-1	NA	TGTGCCAGCTCCCCTGGGACAGGCAGGGAGCAGTTCTTC	CASSPGTGREQFF
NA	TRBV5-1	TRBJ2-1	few	TGCGCCAGCAGGGGGGTAGGGGATGAGCAGTTCTTC	CASRGVGDEQFF
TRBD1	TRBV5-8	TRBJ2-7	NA	TGTGCCAGCAGCACCTCCGGGACAGGGATCTACGAGCAGTACTTC	CASSTSGTGIYEQYF
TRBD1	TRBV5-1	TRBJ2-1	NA	TGCGCCAGCAGCTCTGGACAGGGGGCATTTGAGCAGTTCTTC	CASSSGQGAFEQFF
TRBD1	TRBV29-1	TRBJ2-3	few	TGCAGCGTTGACACACGGACAGGGAGCACAGATACGCAGTATTTT	CSVDTRTGSTDTQYF
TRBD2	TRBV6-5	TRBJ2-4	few	TGTGCCAGCAGTAGAACTAGCGGACTAGCCAAAAACATTCAGTACTTC	CASSRTSGLAKNIQYF
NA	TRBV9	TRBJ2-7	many	TGTGCCAGCAGCACCGCGGGGGCAAACGAGCAGTACTTC	CASSTAGANEQYF
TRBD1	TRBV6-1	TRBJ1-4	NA	TGTGCCAGCAGTCCGATTACAGGGGGCGCCGCTGGGAGGAATGAAAAACTGTTTTTT	CASSPITGGAAGRNEKLFF
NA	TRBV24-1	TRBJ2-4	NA	TGTGCCACCAGTGATCCCCGTGTCAAAAACATTCAGTACTTC	CATSDPRVKNIQYF
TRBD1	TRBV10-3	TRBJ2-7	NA	TGTGCCATCAGGGCCGGGACAGGGCCCTACGAGCAGTACTTC	CAIRAGTGPYEQYF
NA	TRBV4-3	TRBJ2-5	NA	TGCGCCAGCAGCCAAGGCAAGGGGATGGAGACCCAGTACTTC	CASSQGKGMETQYF
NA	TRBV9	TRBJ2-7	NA	TGTGCCAGCAGCGTAGTGGAGGAGGGGGAGTACGAGCAGTACTTC	CASSVVEEGEYEQYF
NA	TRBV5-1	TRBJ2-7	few	TGCGCCAGCGGGACGGGACACGAAGTCAGGTCCTACGAGCAGTACTTC	CASGTGHEVRSYEQYF
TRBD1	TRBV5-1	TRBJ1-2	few	TGCGCCAGCAGCGTCAGGACAGGGGGCGATCGGGGCTACACCTTC	CASSVRTGGDRGYTF
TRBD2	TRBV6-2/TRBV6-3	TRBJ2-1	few	TGTGCCAGCAGTTTAGTGGGACTAGCGGCATACAATGAGCAGTTCTTC	CASSLVGLAAYNEQFF
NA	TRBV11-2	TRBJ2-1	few	TGTGCCAGCAGCTTAGGGGCAGGGCGCTACAATGAGCAGTTCTTC	CASSLGAGRYNEQFF
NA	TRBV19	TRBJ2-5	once	TGTGCCAGTAGTATGGGCAAGGGCCGGGAGACCCAGTACTTC	CASSMGKGRETQYF
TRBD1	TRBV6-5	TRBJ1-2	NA	TGTGCCAGCAGTTCAACCAGGACAGGCCCGGGCTATGGCTACACCTTC	CASSSTRTGPGYGYTF
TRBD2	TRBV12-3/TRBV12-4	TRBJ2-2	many	TGTGCCAGCACCTTGACTAGCGGGGGGCAAAACACCGGGGAGCTGTTTTTT	CASTLTSGGQNTGELFF
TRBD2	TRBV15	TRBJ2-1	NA	TGTGCCACCATAGCGGGAGGGCCGTTGAATGAGCAGTTCTTC	CATIAGGPLNEQFF
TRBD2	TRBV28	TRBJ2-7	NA	TGTGCCAGCAGCCGGATAGCGGGAGGCTACAATGAGCAGTACTTC	CASSRIAGGYNEQYF
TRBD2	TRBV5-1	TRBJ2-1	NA	TGCGCCAGCGGGACTAGCGGGAGCACAAGGGGTAATGAGCAGTTCTTC	CASGTSGSTRGNEQFF
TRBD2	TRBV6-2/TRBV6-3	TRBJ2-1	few	TGTGCCAGCAGCCCTATGCTAGCGGGCTCTAAGCAGTTCTTC	CASSPMLAGSKQFF
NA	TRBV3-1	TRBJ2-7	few	TGTGCCAGCAGCCATCGGAGGGGGCTAGGGGAGCAGTACTTC	CASSHRRGLGEQYF